The clone carrying this T cell receptor (beta chain) appeared a few times. Its antigen is unidentified. Template switching, a step in the protocol, added a universal primer site, and cDNA carried unique molecular identifiers. In TCRdb, the 5' RACE reads were re-called with MiXCR into one record per CDR3 protein. The sample contains hundreds of thousands of distinct CDR3 sequences, under 9.5% of which appear only once. These data come from a study of identical twins. No donor was unhealthy or non-Caucasian. Study-wide results and caveats: Researchers reported excess low generation probability among twin-shared out-of-frame alpha sequences.

Trimming shortened V by 0 bases and J by 0 bases, and 12 bases separated the two germline ends. Germline lookup yields CDR1 MGHRA and CDR2 YSYEKL. This CDR3 spans 18 amino acids. The sample also formed part of further work on yellow fever vaccine responses in identical twins. Per that paper: Twins' vaccine T cell response reportedly seemed partly convergent, partly personalized.

The sequencing input was memory (CD45RO+) T cells sorted from blood. V is TRBV4-1 and J is TRBJ1-6, with D uncertain. The origin of this receptor is a woman aged 18-30 years in good health. CDR3 loop: CASSQDIAGSSYNSPLHF. CDR3 bases: TGCGCCAGCAGCCAAGATATTGCAGGCAGCTCCTATAATTCACCCCTCCACTTT.